This T cell receptor beta chain is drawn from a study of siplizumab effects on memory and regulatory T cells. The data were produced by immunoSEQ multiplex PCR, yet TCRdb's version contains in-frame clones alone and is incomplete. The sample consists of about 56,000 clones, around 97% of them appearing once. Germline V gene data show CDR1 as SNHLY and CDR2 as FYNNEI. This CDR3 comprises 15 residues. The V and J ends lost 3 bases and 2 bases respectively, with 14 bases between them. The V gene is TRBV2, the J gene TRBJ2-7; D call uncertain. This receptor was identified in a human donor in good health. Sequenced sample: naive CD8+ T cells sorted from blood. This CDR3 is CASSDVTSIAYEQYF. The CDR3 nucleotides read TGTGCCAGCAGTGATGTGACATCGATTGCCTACGAGCAGTACTTC.